This T cell receptor beta chain was sequenced in a study of tumor-infiltrating lymphocytes in primary liver carcinoma. Study-wide context: Staged T1-T3 N0M0, the tumors had sizes that ranged from about 4.2 to 10 cm across. Each of the samples returned roughly 3.65 to 7.5 million productive TCRbeta reads (a yield similar across tissue types). Whole-study results and caveats: It was observed that only about 7.5-25% of the top clones appeared in every one of the five tumor regions.

The approximately 17-34 mg bulk tissue piece was not sorted before simultaneous RNA and DNA extraction. More than 80% viable tumor cells made up every tumor sample. Many counts were recorded for this clonotype. What it binds is unknown. Starting from 500 ng of total RNA, TCR beta cDNA was produced with a primer in the constant region. Three nested multiplex PCR rounds, a slightly modified ARM-PCR, produced the libraries for TCR beta. Primers for the first two PCR rounds were TRBV1-TRBV30 forward primers and a C-beta reverse primer (about 11 cycles per round). TCRdb used MiXCR to reprocess the multiplex PCR reads, holding one entry per CDR3 protein. This sample has about 100,000 distinct CDR3 sequences, with 55% to 75% found just once. CDR1 and CDR2 (germline): MNHNS, SASEGT. V was trimmed by 7 bases and J by 0 bases, leaving 9 bases between them. The length of the CDR3 is 13 residues.

The chain has TRBV6-1 and TRBJ1-2, with D possibly TRBD1 on 5 matching bases. Input material: liver tumor tissue from sampling region 5. Documented subset: tumor region T5, tumor centre. This sequence was found in a woman aged 60-70 years with primary liver carcinoma and hepatitis B virus infection. The CDR3 DNA reads as TGTGCCAGCACCCTGGGGGCTAACTATGGCTACACCTTC. Amino acid sequence: CASTLGANYGYTF.